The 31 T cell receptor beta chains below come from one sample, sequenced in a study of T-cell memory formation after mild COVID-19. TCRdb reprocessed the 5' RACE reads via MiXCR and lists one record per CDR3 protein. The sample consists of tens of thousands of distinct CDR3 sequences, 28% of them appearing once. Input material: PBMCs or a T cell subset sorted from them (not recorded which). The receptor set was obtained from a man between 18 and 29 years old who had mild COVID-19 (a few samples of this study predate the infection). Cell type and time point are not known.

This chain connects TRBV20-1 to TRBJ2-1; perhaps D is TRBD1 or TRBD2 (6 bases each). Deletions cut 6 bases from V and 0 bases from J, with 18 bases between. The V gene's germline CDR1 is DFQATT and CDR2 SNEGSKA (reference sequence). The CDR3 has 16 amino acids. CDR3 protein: CSAIWWGAISYNEQFF. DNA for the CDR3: TGCAGTGCGATTTGGTGGGGGGCGATCTCCTACAATGAGCAGTTCTTC.

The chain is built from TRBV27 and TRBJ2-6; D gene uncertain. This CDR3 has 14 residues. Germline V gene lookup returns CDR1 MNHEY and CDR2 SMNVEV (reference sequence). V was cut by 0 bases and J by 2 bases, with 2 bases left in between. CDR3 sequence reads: CASSLSAGANVLTF. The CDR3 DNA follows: TGTGCCAGCAGTTTATCAGCTGGGGCCAACGTCCTGACTTTC.

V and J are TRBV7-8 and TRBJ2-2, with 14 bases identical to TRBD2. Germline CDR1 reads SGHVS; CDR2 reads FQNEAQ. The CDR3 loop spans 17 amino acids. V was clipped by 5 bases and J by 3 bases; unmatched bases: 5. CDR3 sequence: CASSRGLAGEYTGELFF. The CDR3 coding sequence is TGTGCCAGCAGCCGGGGACTAGCGGGGGAATACACCGGGGAGCTGTTTTTT.

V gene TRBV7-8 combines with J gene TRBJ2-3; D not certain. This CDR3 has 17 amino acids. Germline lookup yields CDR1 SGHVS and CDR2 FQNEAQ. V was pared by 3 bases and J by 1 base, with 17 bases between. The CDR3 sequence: CASSLKHHGRGTDTQYF. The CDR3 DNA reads TGTGCCAGCAGCTTGAAGCATCATGGCCGGGGCACAGATACGCAGTATTTT.

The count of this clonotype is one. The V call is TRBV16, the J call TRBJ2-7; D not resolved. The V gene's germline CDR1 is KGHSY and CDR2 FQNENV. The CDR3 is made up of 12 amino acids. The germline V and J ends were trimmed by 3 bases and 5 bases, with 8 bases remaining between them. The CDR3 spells CASSQSADEQYF. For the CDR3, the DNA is TGTGCCAGCAGCCAGTCCGCGGACGAGCAGTACTTC. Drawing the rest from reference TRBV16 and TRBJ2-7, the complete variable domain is GEEVAQTPKHLVRGEGQKAKLYCAPIKGHSYVFWYQQVLKNEFKFLISFQNENVFDETGMPKERFSAKCLPNSPCSLEIQATKLEDSAVYFCASSQSADEQYFGPGTRLTVT.

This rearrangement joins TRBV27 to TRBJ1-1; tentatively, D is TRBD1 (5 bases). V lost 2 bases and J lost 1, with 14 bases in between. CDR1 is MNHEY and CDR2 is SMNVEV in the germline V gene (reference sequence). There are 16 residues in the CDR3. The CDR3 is CASSLIPGRWNTEAFF. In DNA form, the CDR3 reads TGTGCCAGCAGTTTAATACCGGGACGGTGGAACACTGAAGCTTTCTTT.

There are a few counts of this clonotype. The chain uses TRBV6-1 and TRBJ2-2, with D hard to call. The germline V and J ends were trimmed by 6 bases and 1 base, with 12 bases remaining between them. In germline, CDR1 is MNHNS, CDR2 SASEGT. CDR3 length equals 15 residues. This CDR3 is CASRVSDGNTGELFF. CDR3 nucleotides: TGTGCCAGCAGAGTTTCCGACGGGAACACCGGGGAGCTGTTTTTT.

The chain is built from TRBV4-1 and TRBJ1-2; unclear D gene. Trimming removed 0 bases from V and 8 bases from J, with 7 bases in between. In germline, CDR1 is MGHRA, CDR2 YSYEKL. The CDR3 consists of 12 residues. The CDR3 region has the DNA TGCGCCAGCAGCCAAGATTACCGGGGCTACACCTTC. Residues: CASSQDYRGYTF.

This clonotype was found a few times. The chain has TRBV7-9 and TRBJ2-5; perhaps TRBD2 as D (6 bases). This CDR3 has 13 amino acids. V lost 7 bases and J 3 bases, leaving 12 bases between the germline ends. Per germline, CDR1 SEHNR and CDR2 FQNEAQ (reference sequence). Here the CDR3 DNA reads TGTGCCAGCATGAGAGGACTAAAAGAGACCCAGTACTTC. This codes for CASMRGLKETQYF.

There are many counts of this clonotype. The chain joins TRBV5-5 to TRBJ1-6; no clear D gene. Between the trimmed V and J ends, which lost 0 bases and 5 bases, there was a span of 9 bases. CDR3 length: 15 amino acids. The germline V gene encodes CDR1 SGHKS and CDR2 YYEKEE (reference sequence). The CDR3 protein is CASSLEQIHNSPLHF. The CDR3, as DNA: TGTGCCAGCAGCTTGGAACAGATACATAATTCACCCCTCCACTTT.

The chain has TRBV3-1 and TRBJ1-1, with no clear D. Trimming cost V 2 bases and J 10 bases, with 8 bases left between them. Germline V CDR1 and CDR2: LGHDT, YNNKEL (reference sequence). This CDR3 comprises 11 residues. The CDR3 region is CASSQRDTAFF. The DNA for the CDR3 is TGTGCCAGCAGCCAACGGGATACAGCTTTCTTT. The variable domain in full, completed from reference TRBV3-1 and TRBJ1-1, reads DTAVSQTPKYLVTQMGNDKSIKCEQNLGHDTMYWYKQDSKKFLKIMFSYNNKELIINETVPNRFSPKSPDKAHLNLHINSLELGDSAVYFCASSQRDTAFFGQGTRLTVV.

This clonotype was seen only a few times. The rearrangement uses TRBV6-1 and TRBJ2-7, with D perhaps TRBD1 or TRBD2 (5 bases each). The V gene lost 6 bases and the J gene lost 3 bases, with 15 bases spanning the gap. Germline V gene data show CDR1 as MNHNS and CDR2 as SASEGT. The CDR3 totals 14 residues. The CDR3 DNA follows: TGTGCCAGCAGCACCTTCCAGGGAGACTACGAGCAGTACTTC. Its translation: CASSTFQGDYEQYF.

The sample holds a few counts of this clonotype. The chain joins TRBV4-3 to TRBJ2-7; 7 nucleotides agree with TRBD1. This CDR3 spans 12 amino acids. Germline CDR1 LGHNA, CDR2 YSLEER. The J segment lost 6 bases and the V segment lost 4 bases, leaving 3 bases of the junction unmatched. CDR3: CASSPTGVEQYF. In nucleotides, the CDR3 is TGCGCCAGCAGCCCAACAGGGGTCGAGCAGTACTTC.

CDR3 DNA sequence: TGCGCCAGCAGCCAAGATCAGGGATACGAGCAGTACGTC. Translation: CASSQDQGYEQYV. The chain links TRBV4-3 to TRBJ2-7; a possible D gene is TRBD1 (5 bases). V was cut by 0 bases and J by 4 bases, with 7 bases left in between. The germline CDR1 and CDR2 sequences are LGHNA and YSLEER. This CDR3 is 13 amino acids long.

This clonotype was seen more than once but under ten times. The CDR3 reads CASSLPAEETQYF. The DNA for the CDR3 is TGTGCCAGCAGCTTACCAGCGGAAGAGACCCAGTACTTC. The V and J genes are TRBV7-9 and TRBJ2-5; D may be TRBD2 (5 bases). The V gene lost 2 bases and the J gene lost 3 bases, with 7 bases spanning the gap. The V gene's germline CDR1 is SEHNR and CDR2 FQNEAQ (reference sequence). This CDR3 is built from 13 residues.

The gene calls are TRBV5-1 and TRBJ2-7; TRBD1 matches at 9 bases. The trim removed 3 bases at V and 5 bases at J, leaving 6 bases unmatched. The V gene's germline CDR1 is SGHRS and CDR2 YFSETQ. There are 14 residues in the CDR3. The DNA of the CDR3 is TGCGCCAGCAGCTGGATGACAGGGGGGGACGAGCAGTACTTC. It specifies CASSWMTGGDEQYF.

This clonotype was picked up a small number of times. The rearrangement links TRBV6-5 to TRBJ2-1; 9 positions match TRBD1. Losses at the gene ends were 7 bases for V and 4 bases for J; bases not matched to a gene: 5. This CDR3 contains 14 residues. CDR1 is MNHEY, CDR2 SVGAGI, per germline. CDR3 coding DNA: TGTGCCAGCACCTCCGGGACAGGGTACAATGAGCAGTTCTTC. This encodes CASTSGTGYNEQFF.

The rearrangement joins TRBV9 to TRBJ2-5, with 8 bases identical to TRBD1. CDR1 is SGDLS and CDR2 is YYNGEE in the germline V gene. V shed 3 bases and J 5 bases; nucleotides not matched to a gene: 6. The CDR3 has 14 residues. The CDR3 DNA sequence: TGTGCCAGCAGCGGACGACAGGGGTATGAGACCCAGTACTTC. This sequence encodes CASSGRQGYETQYF.

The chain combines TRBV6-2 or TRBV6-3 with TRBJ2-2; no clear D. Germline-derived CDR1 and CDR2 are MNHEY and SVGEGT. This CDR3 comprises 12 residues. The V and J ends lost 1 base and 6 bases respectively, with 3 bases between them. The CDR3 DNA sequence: TGTGCCAGCAGTTACTTTGCCGGGGAGCTGTTTTTT. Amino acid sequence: CASSYFAGELFF.

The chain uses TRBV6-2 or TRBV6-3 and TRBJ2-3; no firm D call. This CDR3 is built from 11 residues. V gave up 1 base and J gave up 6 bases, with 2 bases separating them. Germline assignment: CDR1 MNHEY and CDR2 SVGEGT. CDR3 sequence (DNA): TGTGCCAGCAGTTACTACGATACGCAGTATTTT. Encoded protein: CASSYYDTQYF.

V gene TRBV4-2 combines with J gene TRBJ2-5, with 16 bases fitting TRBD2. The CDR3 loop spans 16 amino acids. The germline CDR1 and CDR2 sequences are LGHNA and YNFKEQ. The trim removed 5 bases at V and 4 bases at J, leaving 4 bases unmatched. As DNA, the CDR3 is TGTGCCAGCAGCACCGGGACTAGCGGGGGGGCAGAGACCCAGTACTTC. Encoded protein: CASSTGTSGGAETQYF.

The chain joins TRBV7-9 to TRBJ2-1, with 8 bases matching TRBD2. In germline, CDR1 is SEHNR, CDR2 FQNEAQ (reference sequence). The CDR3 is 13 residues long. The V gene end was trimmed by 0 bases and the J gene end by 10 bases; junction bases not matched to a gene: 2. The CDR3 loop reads CASSLASSGEQFF. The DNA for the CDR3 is TGTGCCAGCAGCTTAGCCTCTAGCGGGGAGCAGTTCTTC.

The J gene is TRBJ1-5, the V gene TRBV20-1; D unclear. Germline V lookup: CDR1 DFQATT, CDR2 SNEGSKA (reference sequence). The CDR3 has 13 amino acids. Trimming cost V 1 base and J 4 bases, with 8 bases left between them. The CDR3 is CSARGRENQPQHF. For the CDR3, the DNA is TGCAGTGCTAGAGGGCGGGAGAATCAGCCCCAGCATTTT.

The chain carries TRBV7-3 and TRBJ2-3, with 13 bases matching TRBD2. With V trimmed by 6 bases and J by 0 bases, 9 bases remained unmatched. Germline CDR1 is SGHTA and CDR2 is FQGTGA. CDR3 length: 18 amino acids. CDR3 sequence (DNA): TGTGCCAGCAGTAACGGACTAGCGGGGGATTCTAGCACAGATACGCAGTATTTT. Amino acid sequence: CASSNGLAGDSSTDTQYF.

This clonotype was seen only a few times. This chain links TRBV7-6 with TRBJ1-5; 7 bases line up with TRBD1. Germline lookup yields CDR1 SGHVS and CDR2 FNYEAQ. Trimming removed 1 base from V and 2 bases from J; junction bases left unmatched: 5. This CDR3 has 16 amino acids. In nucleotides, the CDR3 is TGTGCCAGCAGCTTAGGTCCTGACAGGGGCAATCAGCCCCAGCATTTT. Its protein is CASSLGPDRGNQPQHF.

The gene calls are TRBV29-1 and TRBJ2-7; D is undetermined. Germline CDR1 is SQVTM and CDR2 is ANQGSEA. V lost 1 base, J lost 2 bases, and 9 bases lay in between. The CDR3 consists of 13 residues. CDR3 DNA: TGCAGCGTTGAAGGCCAGGCCGCCTACGAGCAGTACTTC. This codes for CSVEGQAAYEQYF.

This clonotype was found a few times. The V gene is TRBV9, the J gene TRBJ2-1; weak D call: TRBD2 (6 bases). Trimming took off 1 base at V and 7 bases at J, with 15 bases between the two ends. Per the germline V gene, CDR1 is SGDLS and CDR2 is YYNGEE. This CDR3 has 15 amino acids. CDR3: CASSVMVAGTNEQFF. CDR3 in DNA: TGTGCCAGCAGCGTAATGGTCGCGGGGACTAATGAGCAGTTCTTC.

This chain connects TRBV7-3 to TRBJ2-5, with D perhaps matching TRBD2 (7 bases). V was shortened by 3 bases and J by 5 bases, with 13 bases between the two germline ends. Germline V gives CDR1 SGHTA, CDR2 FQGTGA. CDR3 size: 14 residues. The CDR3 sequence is CASSFGGLTETQYF. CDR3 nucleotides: TGTGCCAGCAGCTTCGGGGGGCTCACGGAGACCCAGTACTTC.

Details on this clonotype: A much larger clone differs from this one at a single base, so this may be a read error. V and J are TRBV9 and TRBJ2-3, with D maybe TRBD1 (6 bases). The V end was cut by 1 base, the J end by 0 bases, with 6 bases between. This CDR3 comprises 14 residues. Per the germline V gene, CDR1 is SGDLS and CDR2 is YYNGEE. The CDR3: CASSVTGSTDTQYF. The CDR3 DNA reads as TGTGCCAGCAGCGTAACAGGGAGCACAGATACGCAGTATTTT. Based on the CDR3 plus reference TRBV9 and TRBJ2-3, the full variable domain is DSGVTQTPKHLITATGQRVTLRCSPRSGDLSVYWYQQSLDQGLQFLIQYYNGEERAKGNILERFSAQQFPDLHSELNLSSLELGDSALYFCASSVTGSTDTQYFGPGTRLTVL.

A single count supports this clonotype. The CDR3 loop reads CASSYDVGVPNEKLFF. The CDR3 nucleotides are TGTGCCAGCAGTTACGACGTTGGGGTCCCTAATGAAAAACTGTTTTTT. The chain employs TRBV6-2 or TRBV6-3 and TRBJ1-4; D uncertain. The germline gives CDR1 MNHEY, CDR2 SVGEGT. The CDR3 contains 16 residues. The V and J ends lost 2 bases and 3 bases respectively, with 13 bases between them.

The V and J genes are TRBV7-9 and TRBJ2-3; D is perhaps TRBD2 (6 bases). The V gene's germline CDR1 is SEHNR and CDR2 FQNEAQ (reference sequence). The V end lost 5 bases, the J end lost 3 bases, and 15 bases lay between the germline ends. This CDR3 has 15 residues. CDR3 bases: TGTGCCAGCAGCCCACTTGGAGGGCGTACAGATACGCAGTATTTT. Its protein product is CASSPLGGRTDTQYF.